Shown below are 15 T cell receptor beta chains from a single sample sequenced in a study. One entry per CDR3 protein, called by TCRdb with MiXCR from the 5' RACE reads. Of nearly 55,000 distinct CDR3 sequences in the sample, about 24% are singletons; the top ten hold around 3%. Material for sequencing was tumor-infiltrating naive CD4+ T cells sorted from the breast tumor. Subset of the sample: naive CD4+ T cells, CD4+CD45RA+CD25-. Receptors originate from a female donor with breast cancer.

This clonotype has a handful of counts. The genes are TRBV10-2 and TRBJ1-2; 8 bases line up with TRBD1. Looked up from germline, CDR1 is WSHSY and CDR2 is SAAADI. The ends lost 3 bases at V and 4 bases at J; junction bases unmatched: 1. The CDR3 totals 13 residues. The CDR3 DNA reads TGCGCCAGCAGTGACCAGGGGGCCTATGGCTACACCTTC. It specifies CASSDQGAYGYTF.

This chain links TRBV6-5 with TRBJ1-2, with a weak D call TRBD1 (5 bases). V dropped 6 bases and J dropped 8 bases, with 13 bases sitting between them. This CDR3 is 12 amino acids long. Germline V gene sequence: CDR1 MNHEY, CDR2 SVGAGI. CDR3 region: CASRNSGRGYTF. In nucleotides, the CDR3 is TGTGCCAGCAGAAACTCGGGACGGGGCTACACCTTC.

This clonotype was counted only a few times. The chain joins TRBV6-1 to TRBJ2-2; 7 bases line up with TRBD1. Germline V lookup: CDR1 MNHNS, CDR2 SASEGT. V lost 0 bases to trimming and J lost 6 bases; unmatched junction nucleotides: 7. The CDR3 length is 16 residues. This chain's CDR3 is CASSEAHRGIPGELFF. CDR3 nucleotides: TGTGCCAGCAGTGAAGCCCACAGGGGTATTCCCGGGGAGCTGTTTTTT.

This clonotype was counted many times. This chain joins TRBV7-2 and TRBJ2-3; TRBD1 or TRBD2 may be the D gene (5 bases each). Trimming stripped 7 bases from V and 1 base from J, with 15 bases between. Germline CDR1 SGHTA, CDR2 FQGNSA. CDR3 length: 15 residues. The CDR3 here is CASTRSRGGTDTQYF. In DNA, the CDR3 is TGTGCCAGCACCAGAAGTAGGGGAGGCACAGATACGCAGTATTTT.

At least ten counts were recorded for this clonotype. The V and J genes are TRBV5-1 and TRBJ2-2, with a weak D call TRBD2 (6 bases). CDR1 and CDR2 from the germline V gene are SGHRS and YFSETQ. V was shortened by 3 bases and J by 7 bases, with 10 bases between the two germline ends. The CDR3 contains 13 residues. CDR3 loop: CASSYRGVGELFF. The DNA for the CDR3 is TGCGCCAGCAGCTATCGCGGGGTCGGGGAGCTGTTTTTT.

For this clonotype: The junction differs from germline at one of its ends, possibly a read error. The chain employs TRBV7-2 and TRBJ2-1; 9 bases agree with TRBD2. Germline CDR1 reads SGHTA; CDR2 reads FQGNSA. CDR3 length equals 15 residues. The CDR3 coding sequence is TGTGCCAGCAGCCAGATAGCGGGAGCCGGCCATGAGCAGTGCTTC. Encoded protein: CASSQIAGAGHEQCF.

V is TRBV6-2 or TRBV6-3 and J is TRBJ1-1, with D uncertain. This CDR3 has 13 amino acids. Germline values: CDR1 MNHEY, CDR2 SVGEGT. The V and J ends lost 5 bases and 8 bases respectively, with 15 bases between them. The DNA of the CDR3 is TGTGCCAGCAGTCCCGCGGGTCCCCCCGAAGCTTTCTTT. It encodes CASSPAGPPEAFF.

The chain recombines TRBV11-2 with TRBJ2-2, with D tentatively TRBD1 (6 bases). The CDR3 consists of 17 residues. Looked up from germline, CDR1 is SGHAT and CDR2 is FQNNGV. The V end lost 1 base, the J end lost 5 bases, and 17 bases lay between the germline ends. Here the CDR3 DNA reads TGTGCCAGCAGCTTAGTCACAGGGCGCCGAAGGACCGGGGAGCTGTTTTTT. Amino acid sequence: CASSLVTGRRRTGELFF. Based on the CDR3 plus reference TRBV11-2 and TRBJ2-2, the full variable domain is EAGVAQSPRYKIIEKRQSVAFWCNPISGHATLYWYQQILGQGPKLLIQFQNNGVVDDSQLPKDRFSAERLKGVDSTLKIQPAKLEDSAVYLCASSLVTGRRRTGELFFGEGSRLTVL.

This clonotype was observed a handful of times. This chain uses TRBV2 with TRBJ1-5; tentatively, D is TRBD1 (5 bases). The length of the CDR3 is 13 residues. Trimming left V 8 bases short and J 3 bases short, with 11 bases between. CDR1 is SNHLY and CDR2 is FYNNEI in the germline V gene. The CDR3 protein is CASGDGHNQPQHF. The CDR3 nucleotides are TGTGCCAGCGGGGACGGACACAATCAGCCCCAGCATTTT.

This chain connects TRBV5-1 to TRBJ1-4, with TRBD1 matching 10 bases. Germline V gives CDR1 SGHRS, CDR2 YFSETQ. The ends lost 4 bases at V and 8 bases at J; junction bases unmatched: 8. The CDR3 sequence is 15 residues long. The CDR3 DNA sequence: TGCGCCAGCAGCACATCCGGGACAGGGGACGAAAAACTGTTTTTT. Its protein is CASSTSGTGDEKLFF.

The rearrangement joins TRBV7-2 to TRBJ2-5; 7 bases are a match to TRBD1. The CDR3 is 15 amino acids. Trimming at V came to 1 base and at J to 5 bases, leaving 7 bases not matched to a gene. In germline, CDR1 is SGHTA, CDR2 FQGNSA. The CDR3 loop reads CASSLETGVSETQYF. The CDR3 region has the DNA TGTGCCAGCAGCTTAGAAACAGGGGTGTCGGAGACCCAGTACTTC.

Only a few counts were recorded for this clonotype. This chain uses TRBV24-1 with TRBJ2-5, with 12 bases aligning to TRBD1. The germline gives CDR1 KGHDR, CDR2 SFDVKD. The CDR3 is made up of 15 amino acids. V lost 3 bases, J lost 5 bases, and 3 bases stayed unmatched. The CDR3 loop reads CATSDGDRGPETQYF. The CDR3 DNA sequence: TGTGCCACCAGTGATGGGGACAGGGGGCCGGAGACCCAGTACTTC.

The chain couples TRBV28 to TRBJ1-2; 8 nucleotides match TRBD1. The CDR3 consists of 12 residues. The V gene end was trimmed by 5 bases and the J gene end by 8 bases; junction bases not matched to a gene: 4. The V gene's germline CDR1 is MDHEN and CDR2 SYDVKM. CDR3: CASSQTGGGYTF. In DNA form, the CDR3 reads TGTGCCAGCAGTCAAACAGGGGGAGGCTACACCTTC.

V and J are TRBV4-2 and TRBJ2-7, with 7 bases aligning to TRBD2. Unmatched junction bases numbered 10, after V lost 4 bases and J lost 4 bases. Germline CDR1 LGHNA, CDR2 YNFKEQ. The CDR3 has 15 amino acids. The CDR3 reads CASSPTAGTEYEQYF. CDR3 coding DNA: TGTGCCAGCAGCCCAACAGCGGGAACAGAATACGAGCAGTACTTC.

This clonotype was found a few times. The chain uses TRBV20-1 and TRBJ2-1; D is perhaps TRBD2 (6 bases). The germline gives CDR1 DFQATT, CDR2 SNEGSKA (reference sequence). V shed 4 bases and J shed 1 base, with 11 bases lying between them. The CDR3 length is 14 residues. CDR3 in amino acids: CSAKPGTSYNEQFF. The CDR3 DNA reads TGCAGTGCTAAACCCGGGACTTCCTACAATGAGCAGTTCTTC.